Given below is one TCR beta chain in context. The data belong to a study of cytomegalovirus exposure and HLA in healthy donors. The PCR ran on 60 Vbeta and 13 Jbeta primers. Produced via immunoSEQ multiplex PCR; TCRdb's table is partial and in-frame only. The data contain over 150,000 clones, roughly 84% of them singletons. The receptor comes from a girl aged 2 to 9 in good health and CMV-seropositive. Sequenced: PBMCs.

Here the CDR3 reads CASSEFSGVNTGELFF. The CDR3 nucleotides are TGTGCCAGCAGTGAATTTAGCGGTGTAAACACCGGGGAGCTGTTTTTT. The V and J genes are TRBV25-1 and TRBJ2-2, with D perhaps matching TRBD2 (6 bases). The germline V and J ends were trimmed by 1 base and 2 bases, with 11 bases remaining between them. CDR3 length: 16 amino acids. CDR1 and CDR2 from the germline V gene are MGHDK and SYGVNS.